The T cell receptor (beta chain) under discussion was sequenced for a study of long-term antiretroviral therapy in people with HIV. Study results and limitations: Clones that had undergone expansion before ART prevailed in the repertoire throughout all time points. Collection of the blood took place between about 2003 and 2018. The ART regimens in use then may have been less effective than current ones.

Researchers ran immunoSEQ v3.0 at survey level. The method was immunoSEQ multiplex PCR; TCRdb's version includes in-frame clones alone and lacks a portion of them. The data hold tens of thousands of clones, with about nine tenths observed a single time. At least two post-ART and at least one pre-ART PBMC sample were available for each donor. There are 13 residues in the CDR3. Trimming removed 5 bases at V and 0 bases at J, with 2 bases between. Germline V gives CDR1 MNHEY, CDR2 SMNVEV (reference sequence). This clone appeared a single time. The antigen is undetermined. Specimen: unsorted PBMCs, collected 0.2 years before starting antiretroviral therapy. This TCR came from a man between 18 and 29 years old with HIV. The rearrangement joins TRBV27 to TRBJ2-6, with D unclear. Written as DNA, the CDR3 is TGTGCCAGCAGTCTCTCTGGGGCCAACGTCCTGACTTTC. Protein sequence: CASSLSGANVLTF.